A single sample gave rise to the 27 T cell receptor beta chains below, sequenced in a study of blood T cell repertoires in COVID-19 (dated by TCRdb to the early 2020s). The method was the immunoSEQ multiplex PCR assay. Not all clones reach the TCRdb copy of this immuneACCESS table, which keeps in-frame sequences only. Checked studies attribute under half of the gap to unresolved V genes and leave the rest unexplained. Present in this sample are about 250,000 clones, about 85% of which were seen just once. 0.87% of the sample is held by the ten biggest clonotypes. Sequences were obtained from peripheral blood. These TCRs come from a human donor with COVID-19, enrolled during active disease. The donor label of this sample is uncertain.

The rearrangement joins TRBV7-2 to TRBJ2-7, with 8 nucleotides matching TRBD1. Germline-derived CDR1 and CDR2 are SGHTA and FQGNSA. This CDR3 region has 13 residues. V shed 5 bases, J shed 6 bases, and the junction held 6 bases outside the gene matches. The CDR3 here is CASSSDRGREQYF. CDR3 nucleotides: TGTGCCAGCAGCAGCGACAGGGGACGCGAGCAGTACTTC.

The DNA for the CDR3 is TGTGCCAGCAGTTTGTCGGGGGGAAGTAAGTACTTC. Residues: CASSLSGGSKYF. The chain has TRBV28 and TRBJ2-7; 7 positions match TRBD2. V was pared by 3 bases and J by 11 bases, with 7 bases of the junction left unmatched. Germline lookup yields CDR1 MDHEN and CDR2 SYDVKM. This CDR3 spans 12 amino acids.

V and J are TRBV4-3 and TRBJ1-2; 7 bases line up with TRBD1. Germline lookup yields CDR1 LGHNA and CDR2 YSLEER. With 5 bases clipped from V and 7 bases from J, the junction kept 19 bases outside the gene matches. CDR3 size: 17 residues. CDR3 coding DNA: TGCGCCAGCAGCTTCACCCGTGCGGGACAGCGGGGGGGTGGCTACACCTTC. Its translation: CASSFTRAGQRGGGYTF.

This chain links TRBV27 with TRBJ1-4; tentative D call: TRBD1 (6 bases). Trimming shortened V by 3 bases and J by 7 bases, and 12 bases separated the two germline ends. The CDR3 extends over 14 amino acids. Germline values: CDR1 MNHEY, CDR2 SMNVEV (reference sequence). The CDR3 nucleotides are TGTGCCAGCAGTTTCCAGGGGAACAGTGAAAAACTGTTTTTT. It is translated as CASSFQGNSEKLFF. The entire variable domain, with the rest obtained from reference TRBV27 and TRBJ1-4, is as follows: EAQVTQNPRYLITVTGKKLTVTCSQNMNHEYMSWYRQDPGLGLRQIYYSMNVEVTDKGDVPEGYKVSRKEKRNFPLILESPSPNQTSLYFCASSFQGNSEKLFFGSGTQLSVL.

The chain has TRBV27 and TRBJ1-2; tentative D call: TRBD1 (6 bases). In germline, CDR1 is MNHEY, CDR2 SMNVEV (reference sequence). V lost 2 bases, J lost 4 bases, and 11 bases lay in between. The CDR3 is 14 residues long. DNA for the CDR3: TGTGCCAGCAGTTTACAGGGGTACTCCTATGGCTACACCTTC. Amino acids: CASSLQGYSYGYTF.

The chain joins TRBV28 to TRBJ1-2; 7 bases map to TRBD1. V shed 5 bases, J shed 8 bases, and the junction held 5 bases outside the gene matches. This CDR3 contains 12 residues. CDR1 is MDHEN, CDR2 SYDVKM, per germline. The CDR3 sequence: CASSRIGGGYTF. In DNA, the CDR3 is TGTGCCAGCAGTCGTATAGGGGGCGGCTACACCTTC.

This chain connects TRBV19 to TRBJ1-1, with D perhaps matching TRBD1 (6 bases). The CDR3 covers 14 residues. In germline, CDR1 is LNHDA, CDR2 SQIVND (reference sequence). The V and J ends lost 5 bases and 6 bases respectively, with 16 bases between them. CDR3 nucleotide sequence: TGTGCCAGTAGTCCGGGGCAGGGGTATCCTGAAGCTTTCTTT. Translating gives CASSPGQGYPEAFF. Combining the CDR3 with reference TRBV19 and TRBJ1-1 gives the whole variable domain DGGITQSPKYLFRKEGQNVTLSCEQNLNHDAMYWYRQDPGQGLRLIYYSQIVNDFQKGDIAEGYSVSREKKESFPLTVTSAQKNPTAFYLCASSPGQGYPEAFFGQGTRLTVV.

The chain carries TRBV11-2 and TRBJ2-7; TRBD2 matches at 11 bases. Germline V gene sequence: CDR1 SGHAT, CDR2 FQNNGV. The CDR3 loop spans 14 amino acids. The junction had 7 bases not matched to a gene; V was cut back by 5 bases and J by 7 bases. CDR3 in DNA: TGTGCCAGCAGCCCCGCCGGACTAGCGGGTGAGCAGTACTTC. This codes for CASSPAGLAGEQYF.

The gene calls are TRBV19 and TRBJ2-3, with 12 bases that match TRBD2. This CDR3 has 19 amino acids. Germline trimming cut 3 bases from V and 2 bases from J; bases unmatched to any gene: 12. Per germline, CDR1 LNHDA and CDR2 SQIVND (reference sequence). CDR3 sequence: CASSMGLAGGSYYTDTQYF. The CDR3 bases are TGTGCCAGTAGTATGGGCCTAGCGGGAGGGTCCTACTACACAGATACGCAGTATTTT.

The chain combines TRBV4-2 with TRBJ2-7, with 9 positions matching TRBD2. CDR1 and CDR2 from the germline V gene are LGHNA and YNFKEQ. CDR3 size: 18 residues. V lost 1 base to trimming and J lost 0 bases; unmatched junction nucleotides: 10. The CDR3 reads CASSQGLAGPGVSYEQYF. The DNA of the CDR3 is TGTGCCAGCAGCCAAGGCCTAGCGGGACCTGGGGTCTCCTACGAGCAGTACTTC.

This clone turned up a few times. V and J are TRBV3-1 (or the pseudogene TRBV3-2) and TRBJ1-4, with 8 nucleotides matching TRBD1. The CDR3 runs 16 residues. The V and J ends lost 0 bases and 6 bases, in that order; junction bases with no gene match: 6. The germline V gene has CDR1 LGHDT and CDR2 YNNKEL (reference sequence). CDR3 nucleotides: TGTGCCAGCAGCCAAGAGGGCGGGACAGGTGATGAAAAACTGTTTTTT. This sequence encodes CASSQEGGTGDEKLFF.

J is TRBJ2-7 and V is TRBV27, with 7 bases identical to TRBD1. The CDR3 sequence is 13 residues long. The ends lost 7 bases at V and 2 bases at J; junction bases unmatched: 5. The germline gives CDR1 MNHEY, CDR2 SMNVEV (reference sequence). CDR3 DNA sequence: TGTGCCAGCAAACCGGGACAGACCTACGAGCAGTACTTC. Translation: CASKPGQTYEQYF.

The chain combines TRBV4-1 with TRBJ1-5, with D uncertain. Trimming removed 0 bases from V and 6 bases from J, with 6 bases in between. Germline V lookup: CDR1 MGHRA, CDR2 YSYEKL. This CDR3 comprises 13 residues. The CDR3 sequence: CASSQDLVQPQHF. In DNA form, the CDR3 reads TGCGCCAGCAGCCAAGATTTAGTTCAGCCCCAGCATTTT.

The gene calls are TRBV5-6 and TRBJ2-7, with 9 bases aligning to TRBD2. Trimming took 3 bases from V and 1 from J; bases not matched to a gene: 14. Germline lookup yields CDR1 SGHDT and CDR2 YYEEEE. The CDR3 spans 18 residues. CDR3 in amino acids: CASSSSLYLAGTSYEQYF. CDR3 sequence (DNA): TGTGCCAGCAGCTCCTCGTTATATCTAGCGGGAACGTCCTACGAGCAGTACTTC.

The rearrangement joins TRBV3-1 (or the pseudogene TRBV3-2) to TRBJ2-1, with 7 bases identical to TRBD2. The V gene end was trimmed by 0 bases and the J gene end by 3 bases; junction bases not matched to a gene: 5. CDR3 length: 16 amino acids. CDR1 is LGHDT and CDR2 is YNNKEL in the germline V gene (reference sequence). The CDR3 spells CASSQDVQRGYNEQFF. In DNA form, the CDR3 reads TGTGCCAGCAGCCAAGATGTACAGCGGGGCTACAATGAGCAGTTCTTC.

The J gene is TRBJ2-1, the V gene TRBV5-1, with D perhaps matching TRBD2 (6 bases). The CDR3 loop spans 15 amino acids. The V and J ends lost 4 bases and 0 bases respectively, with 11 bases between them. In germline, CDR1 is SGHRS, CDR2 YFSETQ. The CDR3 loop reads CASSPGDTSYNEQFF. The CDR3 nucleotides are TGCGCCAGCAGCCCGGGGGATACCTCCTACAATGAGCAGTTCTTC.

V and J are TRBV19 and TRBJ2-1; 7 nucleotides agree with TRBD2. The V and J ends lost 7 bases and 4 bases, in that order; junction bases with no gene match: 10. The length of the CDR3 is 15 residues. Germline loops: CDR1 LNHDA, CDR2 SQIVND (reference sequence). CDR3 in amino acids: CASKGGYPLYNEQFF. The CDR3 DNA reads as TGTGCCAGTAAGGGAGGGTACCCCCTTTACAATGAGCAGTTCTTC.

For this clone: The sample carries other DNA sequences with the same CDR3. The chain links TRBV12-3 or TRBV12-4 to TRBJ1-1; no firm D call. The CDR3 contains 13 residues. Trimming stripped 2 bases from V and 1 base from J, with 5 bases between. CDR3 in DNA: TGTGCCAGCAGTTTAACGGGGAACACTGAAGCTTTCTTT. Translated, it gives CASSLTGNTEAFF.

This rearrangement joins TRBV23-1 to TRBJ1-1; 7 bases match TRBD1. TRBV23-1 is noted as an ORF with a role that remains uncertain. Trimming removed 7 bases from V and 1 base from J; junction bases left unmatched: 9. The CDR3 loop spans 15 amino acids. For the CDR3, the DNA is TGCGCCAGCACAACTACAGGGGTGGGGAACACTGAAGCTTTCTTT. Its translation is CASTTTGVGNTEAFF.

The genes are TRBV6-4 and TRBJ2-1, with 7 bases lining up with TRBD1. V shed 5 bases and J 2 bases; nucleotides not matched to a gene: 6. Germline V gene lookup returns CDR1 MRHNA and CDR2 SNTAGT. This CDR3 contains 15 residues. The CDR3 is CASSRQGLPYNEQFF. Here the CDR3 DNA reads TGTGCCAGCAGTCGACAGGGCCTACCCTACAATGAGCAGTTCTTC.

The chain uses TRBV18 and TRBJ1-5; 10 bases are a match to TRBD1. V gave up 4 bases and J gave up 6 bases; unmatched junction bases: 6. Germline CDR1 reads KGHSH; CDR2 reads LQKENI. The CDR3 runs 15 residues. CDR3 amino acids: CASSRGTGVGQPQHF. In DNA, the CDR3 is TGTGCCAGCTCACGAGGGACAGGGGTCGGTCAGCCCCAGCATTTT.

The genes are TRBV29-1 and TRBJ2-5; D not certain. V lost 7 bases, J lost 2 bases, and 11 bases lay in between. Germline V gives CDR1 SQVTM, CDR2 ANQGSEA. This CDR3 is 12 amino acids long. In nucleotides, the CDR3 is TGCAGCGCGGTGCTACGACAAGAGACCCAGTACTTC. Amino acids: CSAVLRQETQYF.

The chain combines TRBV18 with TRBJ1-1; the D gene is possibly TRBD1 (6 bases). V lost 6 bases and J lost 2, with 13 bases in between. CDR1 and CDR2 from the germline V gene are KGHSH and LQKENI. The CDR3 runs 14 residues. CDR3 in DNA: TGTGCCAGCTCTAGACAGGAGATAAACACTGAAGCTTTCTTT. Translated, it gives CASSRQEINTEAFF.

The CDR3 DNA sequence: TGTGCCAGCAGCCCCTCGGGTAGCGGGAGGACAGATACGCAGTATTTT. This gives the protein CASSPSGSGRTDTQYF. This chain links TRBV14 with TRBJ2-3; TRBD2 matches at 10 bases. The germline V gene has CDR1 SGHDN and CDR2 FVKESK. The CDR3 is 16 amino acids. Trimming removed 4 bases from V and 3 bases from J; junction bases left unmatched: 7.

The chain joins TRBV5-4 to TRBJ1-5; TRBD1 is a possible D gene (6 bases). The length of the CDR3 is 15 residues. The V and J ends lost 4 bases and 4 bases respectively, with 15 bases between them. Looked up from germline, CDR1 is SGHNT and CDR2 is YYREEE (reference sequence). The CDR3 DNA follows: TGTGCCAGCAGCGTACAGGGAAGTTGGAATCAGCCCCAGCATTTT. This encodes CASSVQGSWNQPQHF.

The J gene is TRBJ1-1, the V gene TRBV27; weak D call: TRBD1 (5 bases). The CDR3 length is 14 residues. The V end was cut by 6 bases, the J end by 3 bases, with 14 bases between. Germline values: CDR1 MNHEY, CDR2 SMNVEV (reference sequence). CDR3 residues: CASRAERGYTEAFF. The CDR3 coding sequence is TGTGCCAGCAGGGCCGAAAGGGGATACACTGAAGCTTTCTTT.

The chain joins TRBV11-2 to TRBJ2-7; 7 nucleotides line up with TRBD1. CDR3 size: 14 residues. Germline CDR1 SGHAT, CDR2 FQNNGV. The V gene end was trimmed by 5 bases and the J gene end by 0 bases; junction bases not matched to a gene: 4. The CDR3 region is CASSQTGTSYEQYF. In nucleotides, the CDR3 is TGTGCCAGCAGCCAGACAGGGACCTCCTACGAGCAGTACTTC.